The 10 T cell receptor beta chains given below trace back to one sample, sequenced in a study of human T cells and chemical hapten exposure. A single record per CDR3 protein comes from TCRdb applying MiXCR to the RACE reads. Of 250,000 to 300,000 distinct CDR3 sequences listed, about 7.7% were seen once; the top ten hold around 1.2%. Time point denoted: pre-sensitization, week 0. Treatment here: therapeutic diphenylcyclopropenone sensitization with weekly scalp DPC. The starting material was whole blood, obtained in connection with sensitization to the hapten diphenylcyclopropenone (DPC). Receptors originate from a man aged 18-30 years with alopecia areata. Some clones in this sample may be carry-over from other donors' samples.

This clonotype has ten or more counts. The J gene is TRBJ2-3, the V gene TRBV14, with TRBD1 matching over 7 bases. With V trimmed by 7 bases and J by 3 bases, 10 bases remained unmatched. Germline-derived CDR1 and CDR2 are SGHDN and FVKESK. CDR3 length equals 15 residues. Here the CDR3 DNA reads TGTGCCAGCAACTCTATCCGGGACAGAACAGATACGCAGTATTTT. Amino acids: CASNSIRDRTDTQYF.

This clonotype appeared a few times. The chain has TRBV7-9 and TRBJ1-2, with D hard to call. With 0 bases removed from V and 8 bases from J, the gap between germline ends came to 16 bases. CDR1 is SEHNR and CDR2 is FQNEAQ in the germline V gene (reference sequence). This CDR3 has 15 amino acids. This CDR3 is CASSLAQDTTIGYTF. The CDR3, as DNA: TGTGCCAGCAGCTTAGCCCAAGATACAACTATCGGCTACACCTTC. The complete variable domain, with remaining parts taken from reference TRBV7-9 and TRBJ1-2, reads DTGVSQNPRHKITKRGQNVTFRCDPISEHNRLYWYRQTLGQGPEFLTYFQNEAQLEKSRLLSDRFSAERPKGSFSTLEIQRTEQGDSAMYLCASSLAQDTTIGYTFGSGTRLTVV.

The DNA of the CDR3 is TGTGCCAGCAGTTACGGGGGCGATTCGCAGCCCCAGCATTTT. Residues: CASSYGGDSQPQHF. The genes are TRBV6-2 or TRBV6-3 and TRBJ1-5; D possibly corresponds to TRBD1 (6 bases). Germline V gene lookup returns CDR1 MNHEY and CDR2 SVGEGT. Deletions cut 2 bases from V and 7 bases from J, with 12 bases between. There are 14 residues in the CDR3.

The V and J genes are TRBV2 and TRBJ1-1; D ambiguous. The germline gives CDR1 SNHLY, CDR2 FYNNEI. The ends were cut back, 4 bases at V and 0 bases at J, with 12 bases in the middle. The CDR3 contains 15 residues. DNA of the CDR3: TGTGCCAGCAGTGTAAGGACGGCCTTGAACACTGAAGCTTTCTTT. Translated: CASSVRTALNTEAFF. Complete variable domain (other parts from reference TRBV2 and TRBJ1-1): EPEVTQTPSHQVTQMGQEVILRCVPISNHLYFYWYRQILGQKVEFLVSFYNNEISEKSEIFDDQFSVERPDGSNFTLKIRSTKLEDSAMYFCASSVRTALNTEAFFGQGTRLTVV.

This clonotype was detected only a few times. The rearrangement links TRBV12-3 or TRBV12-4 to TRBJ2-5, with 9 bases matching TRBD2. The CDR3 totals 16 residues. The ends lost 3 bases at V and 4 bases at J; junction bases unmatched: 9. CDR3 sequence (DNA): TGTGCCAGCAGTTTTAGCGGGGGCCGAACCGGAGAGACCCAGTACTTC. Protein sequence: CASSFSGGRTGETQYF.

This clonotype was found a few times. The chain links TRBV6-2 or TRBV6-3 to TRBJ1-4, with 8 bases matching TRBD1. CDR3 length: 15 residues. V was pared by 6 bases and J by 6 bases, with 9 bases of the junction left unmatched. The germline gives CDR1 MNHEY, CDR2 SVGEGT. CDR3 amino acids: CASRFDRGGDEKLFF. The CDR3 DNA sequence: TGTGCCAGCAGATTCGACAGGGGCGGCGATGAAAAACTGTTTTTT.

This clonotype occurred many times. V and J are TRBV20-1 and TRBJ1-5, with TRBD1 as a possible D gene (6 bases). The V gene's germline CDR1 is DFQATT and CDR2 SNEGSKA (reference sequence). This CDR3 spans 15 amino acids. The V gene lost 6 bases and the J gene lost 2 bases, with 17 bases spanning the gap. The CDR3 bases are TGCAGTGCCACTATTCGGACAGCGGGCAATCAGCCCCAGCATTTT. Amino acids: CSATIRTAGNQPQHF.

The table lists this clonotype with a few counts. The chain couples TRBV4-1 to TRBJ1-1, with D possibly being TRBD1 (5 bases). The germline CDR1 and CDR2 sequences are MGHRA and YSYEKL. Between the trimmed V and J ends, which lost 8 bases and 1 base, there was a span of 11 bases. CDR3 length equals 13 residues. In nucleotides, the CDR3 is TGCGCCAGCGGACCGACAGAGAACACTGAAGCTTTCTTT. It encodes CASGPTENTEAFF.

Many counts were recorded for this clonotype. This chain joins TRBV4-3 and TRBJ2-3, with a possible D match to TRBD2 (6 bases). The germline V and J ends were trimmed by 2 bases and 4 bases, with 13 bases remaining between them. CDR3 size: 15 residues. Germline loops: CDR1 LGHNA, CDR2 YSLEER. As DNA, the CDR3 is TGCGCCAGCAGCCAAACGGGGACTGGTCCAGATACGCAGTATTTT. Amino acids: CASSQTGTGPDTQYF.

In this sample, this clonotype turned up a few times. This rearrangement joins TRBV6-2 or TRBV6-3 to TRBJ2-1, with 12 bases identical to TRBD2. V lost 6 bases to trimming and J lost 7 bases; unmatched junction nucleotides: 10. CDR3 length: 16 amino acids. Germline V lookup: CDR1 MNHEY, CDR2 SVGEGT. The DNA for the CDR3 is TGTGCCAGCAGCCGACCACTAGCGGGGGGCCGAAATGAGCAGTTCTTC. As protein: CASSRPLAGGRNEQFF.